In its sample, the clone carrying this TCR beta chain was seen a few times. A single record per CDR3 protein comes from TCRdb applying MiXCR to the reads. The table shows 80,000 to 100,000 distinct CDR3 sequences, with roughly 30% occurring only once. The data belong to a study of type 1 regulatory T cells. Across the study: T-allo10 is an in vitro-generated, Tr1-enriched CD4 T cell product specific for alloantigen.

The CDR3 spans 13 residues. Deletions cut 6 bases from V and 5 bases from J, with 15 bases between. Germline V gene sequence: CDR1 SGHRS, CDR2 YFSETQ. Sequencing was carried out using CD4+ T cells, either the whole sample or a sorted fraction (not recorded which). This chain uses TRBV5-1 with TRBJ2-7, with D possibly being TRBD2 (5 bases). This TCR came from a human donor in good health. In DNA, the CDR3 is TGCGCCAGCACCCTCCCCGGGCGGGACGAGCAGTACTTC. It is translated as CASTLPGRDEQYF.